The clone carrying this T cell receptor (beta chain) was seen only a few times. The data belong to a study of OX40 agonist ivuxolimab in advanced cancers. This CDR3 spans 16 amino acids. Per germline, CDR1 SEHNR and CDR2 FQNEAQ (reference sequence). The repertoire was sequenced with immunoSEQ multiplex PCR; TCRdb's copy has only in-frame clones and lacks some. The table shows about 62,000 clones, with less than 85% occurring only once. The sequencing used CD4+ or CD8+ T cells sorted from blood, collected in a trial of the OX40 agonist ivuxolimab. This chain uses TRBV7-9 with TRBJ2-5; D is possibly TRBD1 or TRBD2 (5 bases each). The DNA end is a closer match to TRBJ2-7, so the J assignment may be wrong. The receptor was derived from an adult with an advanced solid tumor such as melanoma, head and neck, liver or kidney cancer. The CDR3 spells CASSSIPREIGYEQYF. The CDR3 bases are TGTGCCAGCAGCTCCATCCCCAGGGAGATTGGCTACGAGCAGTACTTC.